Each of the 6 T cell receptor beta chains below was sequenced from the same sample in a study of human T cells and chemical hapten exposure. Each CDR3 protein is one row after TCRdb ran MiXCR on the RACE reads. The sample has more than 80,000 distinct CDR3 sequences, about a tenth seen once. Time point in this sample: pre-sensitization, week 0. Treatment meaning: therapeutic diphenylcyclopropenone sensitization with weekly scalp DPC. This specimen was whole blood, taken in connection with sensitization to the hapten diphenylcyclopropenone (DPC). The origin of the receptors is a woman between 55 and 75 years old with alopecia areata. Some clones in this sample may be carry-over from other donors' samples.

Points on this clonotype: A much larger clonotype is one base distant, so this may be a read error. J is TRBJ2-6 and V is TRBV5-4; D perhaps matches TRBD1 (5 bases). The CDR3 consists of 14 residues. Germline V gene sequence: CDR1 SGHNT, CDR2 YYREEE (reference sequence). CDR3 protein: CASSPQFGADVLTF. The DNA of the CDR3 is TGTGCCAGCAGCCCCCAATTTGGGGCCGACGTCCTGACTTTC.

This clonotype appeared many times. The genes are TRBV20-1 and TRBJ1-6, with 9 bases lining up with TRBD1. The CDR3 spans 14 residues. The germline CDR1 and CDR2 sequences are DFQATT and SNEGSKA (reference sequence). The V and J ends lost 6 bases and 8 bases, in that order; junction bases with no gene match: 8. The chain's CDR3 is CSAPQGASDSPLHF. DNA of the CDR3: TGCAGTGCACCACAGGGGGCGTCTGATTCACCCCTCCACTTT.

The chain uses TRBV5-6 and TRBJ2-3, with D tentatively TRBD2 (6 bases). The CDR3 is 12 amino acids. Trimming stripped 8 bases from V and 0 bases from J, with 7 bases between. Germline V gives CDR1 SGHDT, CDR2 YYEEEE. CDR3 coding DNA: TGTGCCAGGCGGGACAGCACAGATACGCAGTATTTT. Its protein product is CARRDSTDTQYF.

This clonotype was found many times. This sequence joins TRBV29-1 and TRBJ2-5, with D perhaps matching TRBD1 (5 bases). The CDR3 has 12 residues. Germline-derived CDR1 and CDR2 are SQVTM and ANQGSEA. V was shortened by 6 bases and J by 2 bases, with 10 bases between the two germline ends. The CDR3 DNA reads TGCAGCGTGACAGCGCCGCAAGAGACCCAGTACTTC. Translated, it gives CSVTAPQETQYF.

The chain has TRBV15 and TRBJ2-5, with 11 bases matching TRBD1. This CDR3 has 17 residues. The V and J ends lost 3 bases and 6 bases, in that order; junction bases with no gene match: 12. Germline CDR1 reads LNHNV; CDR2 reads YYDKDF (reference sequence). This chain's CDR3 is CATSRRLDRGHLKTQYF. The CDR3 DNA follows: TGTGCCACCAGCAGGAGATTGGACAGGGGGCATCTGAAGACCCAGTACTTC.

A remark on this clonotype: A much more abundant neighbour one base away suggests this may be a read error. The rearrangement joins TRBV29-1 to TRBJ1-1; no reliable D call. V lost 4 bases to trimming and J lost 1 base, with 13 bases between them. CDR3 length: 14 residues. The germline gives CDR1 SQVTM, CDR2 ANQGSEA. The CDR3 DNA reads TGCAGCGTTGTCGCTATCTTTGGGAACACTGAAGCTTTCTTT. Its protein product is CSVVAIFGNTEAFF.